Shown below are 19 T cell receptor beta chains from a single sample sequenced in a study of T-cell memory formation after mild COVID-19. TCRdb re-analysed the 5' RACE reads in MiXCR, keeping a single row per CDR3 protein. The sample includes just under 550,000 distinct CDR3 sequences, roughly 22% of them seen just once. Sequencing used PBMCs or a T cell subset sorted from them (not recorded which). The receptors stem from an adult woman who had mild COVID-19 (a few samples of this study predate the infection). Cell type and time point are not known.

This clonotype turned up a few times. The chain couples TRBV19 to TRBJ2-1, with TRBD2 identical over 7 bases. CDR3 length: 16 residues. The junction had 4 bases not matched to a gene; V was cut back by 2 bases and J by 0 bases. Looked up from germline, CDR1 is LNHDA and CDR2 is SQIVND (reference sequence). The CDR3 loop is CASSITAGPSYNEQFF. For the CDR3, the DNA is TGTGCCAGTAGTATAACAGCGGGGCCCTCCTACAATGAGCAGTTCTTC.

This clonotype has more than one count but fewer than ten. The V call is TRBV3-1, the J call TRBJ2-6; 7 positions agree with TRBD2. The germline V gene encodes CDR1 LGHDT and CDR2 YNNKEL (reference sequence). Unmatched junction bases numbered 9, after V lost 10 bases and J lost 0 bases. This CDR3 spans 16 amino acids. CDR3 sequence: CANSSGESSGANVLTF. CDR3 DNA: TGTGCCAACTCTAGCGGAGAAAGCTCTGGGGCCAACGTCCTGACTTTC. Drawing the rest from reference TRBV3-1 and TRBJ2-6, the complete variable domain is DTAVSQTPKYLVTQMGNDKSIKCEQNLGHDTMYWYKQDSKKFLKIMFSYNNKELIINETVPNRFSPKSPDKAHLNLHINSLELGDSAVYFCANSSGESSGANVLTFGAGSRLTVL.

This clonotype was seen a handful of times. V is TRBV5-6 and J is TRBJ2-1; TRBD1 is a possible D gene (6 bases). Germline loops: CDR1 SGHDT, CDR2 YYEEEE. CDR3 length: 15 amino acids. V shed 5 bases and J shed 8 bases, with 20 bases lying between them. This CDR3 is CASRTGQSVHHEQFF. DNA for the CDR3: TGTGCCAGCAGAACCGGACAGTCTGTCCACCATGAGCAGTTCTTC.

This clonotype was seen a handful of times. The CDR3 DNA reads TGTGCCAGCAGTTTAACTCAGGATCAGCCCCAGCATTTT. It is translated as CASSLTQDQPQHF. V gene TRBV12-3 or TRBV12-4 combines with J gene TRBJ1-5; D gene ambiguous. This CDR3 is 13 amino acids long. V dropped 2 bases and J dropped 5 bases, with 7 bases sitting between them.

This clonotype occurred a few times. The chain couples TRBV7-8 to TRBJ1-3; TRBD1 agrees at 7 bases. Trimming at V came to 5 bases and at J to 8 bases, leaving 15 bases not matched to a gene. The V gene's germline CDR1 is SGHVS and CDR2 FQNEAQ. The CDR3 is 16 residues long. The CDR3 sequence: CASSPHWDSGVDTIYF. Here the CDR3 DNA reads TGTGCCAGCAGCCCACACTGGGACAGTGGAGTGGACACCATATATTTT.

CDR3 protein: CASSSGQSPDTQYF. The CDR3 DNA reads TGTGCCAGCAGCTCGGGACAGAGCCCAGATACGCAGTATTTT. This chain joins TRBV7-2 and TRBJ2-3; 7 positions agree with TRBD1. Trimming cost V 4 bases and J 4 bases; bases outside gene matches: 5. CDR1 and CDR2 (germline): SGHTA, FQGNSA. This CDR3 has 14 amino acids. Supplemented by reference TRBV7-2 and TRBJ2-3, the full variable domain reads GAGVSQSPSNKVTEKGKDVELRCDPISGHTALYWYRQSLGQGLEFLIYFQGNSAPDKSGLPSDRFSAERTGGSVSTLTIQRTQQEDSAVYLCASSSGQSPDTQYFGPGTRLTVL.

This clonotype was counted only a few times. This chain uses TRBV9 with TRBJ1-5; 7 bases agree with TRBD1. Germline V gives CDR1 SGDLS, CDR2 YYNGEE. V was pared by 2 bases and J by 4 bases, with 6 bases of the junction left unmatched. The CDR3 consists of 15 residues. The CDR3 nucleotides read TGTGCCAGCAGCGTCACAGGACAGGTTAATCAGCCCCAGCATTTT. Residues: CASSVTGQVNQPQHF.

The chain employs TRBV6-6 and TRBJ2-7; 11 bases match TRBD2. Germline-derived CDR1 and CDR2 are MNHNY and SVGAGI (reference sequence). The CDR3 contains 15 residues. J was trimmed by 2 bases and V by 0 bases; bases with no gene match: 0. The DNA for the CDR3 is TGTGCCAGCAGTTACTCGACTAGCGGGACCTACGAGCAGTACTTC. Protein sequence: CASSYSTSGTYEQYF.

The chain is built from TRBV14 and TRBJ2-3; tentative D call: TRBD1 (6 bases). V lost 0 bases and J 2 bases, leaving 12 bases between the germline ends. This CDR3 has 16 residues. Germline lookup yields CDR1 SGHDN and CDR2 FVKESK. CDR3 sequence (DNA): TGTGCCAGCAGCCAAGAGATAAGACAGGACACAGATACGCAGTATTTT. It codes for CASSQEIRQDTDTQYF. Supplemented by reference TRBV14 and TRBJ2-3, the full variable domain reads EAGVTQFPSHSVIEKGQTVTLRCDPISGHDNLYWYRRVMGKEIKFLLHFVKESKQDESGMPNNRFLAERTGGTYSTLKVQPAELEDSGVYFCASSQEIRQDTDTQYFGPGTRLTVL.

The V and J genes are TRBV6-5 and TRBJ2-5, with TRBD2 as a possible D gene (6 bases). The germline V gene has CDR1 MNHEY and CDR2 SVGAGI. The V gene lost 0 bases and the J gene lost 4 bases, with 12 bases spanning the gap. The CDR3 totals 15 residues. The CDR3 sequence: CASSYSPLGGETQYF. CDR3 nucleotides: TGTGCCAGCAGTTACTCCCCCCTGGGGGGAGAGACCCAGTACTTC.

This rearrangement joins TRBV9 to TRBJ2-1, with D maybe TRBD1 (6 bases). The CDR3 has 17 amino acids. Germline CDR1 SGDLS, CDR2 YYNGEE. V was pared by 4 bases and J by 0 bases, with 17 bases between. The CDR3 here is CASSTSGARTSYNEQFF. CDR3 nucleotides: TGTGCCAGCAGCACGTCAGGGGCGAGAACCTCCTACAATGAGCAGTTCTTC.

The V call is TRBV28, the J call TRBJ2-1, with D possibly matching TRBD1 (6 bases). The germline V gene encodes CDR1 MDHEN and CDR2 SYDVKM. The CDR3 consists of 15 residues. The germline V and J ends were trimmed by 6 bases and 2 bases, with 14 bases remaining between them. The CDR3 loop is CASSLQGPAYNEQFF. The CDR3 DNA reads TGTGCCAGCAGCCTACAGGGACCCGCCTACAATGAGCAGTTCTTC.

This rearrangement joins TRBV12-5 to TRBJ2-1; D may be TRBD1 or TRBD2 (7 bases each). Germline V gene sequence: CDR1 LGHNT, CDR2 FRNRAP. V was shortened by 0 bases and J by 6 bases, with 15 bases between the two germline ends. The CDR3 contains 16 residues. The CDR3 here is CASGLVQGRGGNEQFF. The CDR3 DNA reads as TGTGCTAGTGGTTTGGTACAAGGCAGGGGGGGCAATGAGCAGTTCTTC.

This chain connects TRBV4-3 to TRBJ2-7; TRBD2 might be the D (6 bases). CDR1 and CDR2 (germline): LGHNA, YSLEER. CDR3 length equals 14 residues. Trimming pared 4 bases from V and 3 bases from J, leaving 13 bases between. CDR3 sequence (DNA): TGCGCCAGCAGCCTCGATGGGGGGATCTACGAGCAGTACTTC. It specifies CASSLDGGIYEQYF.

This rearrangement joins TRBV20-1 to TRBJ1-2, with a weak D call TRBD1 (5 bases). V was pared by 3 bases and J by 0 bases, with 11 bases between. Germline lookup yields CDR1 DFQATT and CDR2 SNEGSKA (reference sequence). This CDR3 has 14 amino acids. In nucleotides, the CDR3 is TGCAGTGCTAGGGAAAGGGGCTCTAACTATGGCTACACCTTC. Residues: CSARERGSNYGYTF.

This clonotype was counted a few times. This chain joins TRBV20-1 and TRBJ2-3, with D perhaps being TRBD1 or TRBD2 (5 bases each). The CDR3 has 17 residues. The germline gives CDR1 DFQATT, CDR2 SNEGSKA (reference sequence). Deletions cut 0 bases from V and 0 bases from J, with 16 bases between. The CDR3 DNA reads as TGCAGTGCTAGAGATTGGGGTAGGGACCGAAGCACAGATACGCAGTATTTT. Protein: CSARDWGRDRSTDTQYF.

This clonotype was found a few times. The chain employs TRBV20-1 and TRBJ2-1; maybe TRBD2 (7 bases). Germline loops: CDR1 DFQATT, CDR2 SNEGSKA (reference sequence). The V end lost 3 bases, the J end lost 0 bases, and 18 bases lay between the germline ends. The CDR3 is 17 residues long. The CDR3 spells CSARRRGGLSSYNEQFF. DNA for the CDR3: TGCAGTGCTAGGAGGAGGGGGGGACTAAGCTCCTACAATGAGCAGTTCTTC.

The genes are TRBV4-1 and TRBJ1-5; 9 bases map to TRBD1. Germline CDR1 reads MGHRA; CDR2 reads YSYEKL. The CDR3 spans 16 residues. V gave up 8 bases and J gave up 0 bases; unmatched junction bases: 8. CDR3 protein: CASSLTGGLSNQPQHF. CDR3 nucleotide sequence: TGCGCCAGCTCGCTCACAGGGGGCCTTAGCAATCAGCCCCAGCATTTT.

This clonotype showed up just a few times. The rearrangement links TRBV5-1 to TRBJ1-6; 7 bases are shared with TRBD1. Trimming removed 4 bases from V and 5 bases from J; junction bases left unmatched: 6. CDR1 is SGHRS, CDR2 YFSETQ, per germline. The CDR3 is made up of 15 amino acids. DNA of the CDR3: TGCGCCAGCAGCCTCTCAACAGGGGATAATTCACCCCTCCACTTT. Its protein product is CASSLSTGDNSPLHF.